This T cell receptor (beta chain) was sequenced for a study of breast tumors, draining lymph nodes, adjacent tissues. Regarding the study as a whole: The data were judged consistent with most tumor T cells coming from lymph node and expanding in tumor.

This clonotype has ten or more counts. Its antigen remains unidentified. One entry per CDR3 protein, called by TCRdb with MiXCR from the multiplex PCR reads. The table records around 19,000 distinct CDR3 sequences, about a third of them present only once. The CDR3 loop spans 13 amino acids. Trimming left V 2 bases short and J 3 bases short, with 8 bases between. The germline V gene encodes CDR1 MGHDK and CDR2 SYGVNS. The TCR comes from a female donor with breast cancer. Some clones in this sample may be carry-over from other donors' samples. This sequence joins TRBV25-1 and TRBJ2-7; D may be TRBD1 or TRBD2 (6 bases each). Sequenced sample: breast tumor tissue. CDR3 in amino acids: CASSEGGHYEQYF. As DNA, the CDR3 is TGTGCCAGCAGTGAAGGGGGGCACTACGAGCAGTACTTC.